What follows are 23 T cell receptor beta chains derived from one specimen sequenced in a study of CD8+ T cells in alopecia areata. As the sequencing template, cDNA was produced by extracting RNA and reverse transcribing it. This table comes from immunoSEQ multiplex PCR, and its TCRdb copy is limited to in-frame clones, with some not included. The data show some 150,000 clones, roughly three fifths seen once. The material was CD4+ T cells sorted from blood, obtained at week 0. The receptors were sampled from a human donor with alopecia areata.

A few counts support this clone. The chain combines TRBV19 with TRBJ1-4; 7 bases line up with TRBD1. Germline lookup yields CDR1 LNHDA and CDR2 SQIVND (reference sequence). The CDR3 loop spans 16 amino acids. Trimming took 5 bases from V and 0 from J; bases not matched to a gene: 6. The CDR3 region is CASSQADRATNEKLFF. CDR3 nucleotides: TGTGCCAGTAGTCAAGCCGACAGGGCAACTAATGAAAAACTGTTTTTT.

This chain connects TRBV30 to TRBJ2-5; 11 bases map to TRBD1. CDR3 size: 13 residues. The V segment lost 5 bases and the J segment 7 bases; nucleotides outside the gene matches: 6. Germline V CDR1 and CDR2: GTSNPN, SVGIG (reference sequence). CDR3 protein: CAWWDRGIGTQYF. The CDR3 DNA reads TGTGCCTGGTGGGACAGGGGGATTGGGACCCAGTACTTC.

The chain combines TRBV10-3 with TRBJ2-7; no firm D call. There are 11 residues in the CDR3. V lost 6 bases and J 5 bases, leaving 8 bases between the germline ends. Germline V gives CDR1 ENHRY, CDR2 SYGVKD. This CDR3 is CAIRQSDEQYF. CDR3 sequence (DNA): TGTGCCATCAGACAGTCGGACGAGCAGTACTTC.

The gene calls are TRBV7-9 and TRBJ2-7; 9 nucleotides match TRBD1. After removal of 5 bases from V and 5 bases from J, the junction contained 7 bases not matched to a gene. CDR3 length equals 14 residues. Germline values: CDR1 SEHNR, CDR2 FQNEAQ (reference sequence). CDR3 sequence reads: CASSPRTGVNEQYF. For the CDR3, the DNA is TGTGCCAGCAGCCCGCGGACAGGGGTGAACGAGCAGTACTTC.

This clone was seen just once. V and J are TRBV5-1 and TRBJ2-7; 9 nucleotides line up with TRBD1. CDR3 length equals 15 residues. The V gene end was trimmed by 1 base and the J gene end by 4 bases; junction bases not matched to a gene: 6. Germline V gene lookup returns CDR1 SGHRS and CDR2 YFSETQ. CDR3 loop: CASSLYWDREYEQYF. The CDR3 DNA reads TGCGCCAGCAGCTTGTACTGGGACAGGGAGTACGAGCAGTACTTC. Looking up the rest from reference TRBV5-1 and TRBJ2-7 gives the full variable domain: KAGVTQTPRYLIKTRGQQVTLSCSPISGHRSVSWYQQTPGQGLQFLFEYFSETQRNKGNFPGRFSGRQFSNSRSEMNVSTLELGDSALYLCASSLYWDREYEQYFGPGTRLTVT.

A word on this clone: At one of its ends the junction is not consistent with the germline gene, which may arise from a read error. The chain couples TRBV2 to TRBJ1-2; TRBD1 aligns across 7 bases. The CDR3 contains 14 residues. Germline lookup yields CDR1 SNHLY and CDR2 FYNNEI. The CDR3 nucleotides are TGTGCCAGCACTGAACTTCGGACAGGAGATGGCTACACCTTC. Encoded protein: CASTELRTGDGYTF.

The J gene is TRBJ1-5, the V gene TRBV30, with unresolved D. Trimming stripped 2 bases from V and 4 bases from J, with 9 bases between. CDR1 is GTSNPN, CDR2 SVGIG, per germline (reference sequence). The CDR3 has 13 amino acids. This CDR3 is CAWSRQINQPQHF. The CDR3 bases are TGTGCCTGGAGTCGACAAATTAATCAGCCCCAGCATTTT.

The chain employs TRBV29-1 and TRBJ2-1; 11 nucleotides agree with TRBD2. From germline, CDR1 is SQVTM and CDR2 ANQGSEA. The ends lost 4 bases at V and 4 bases at J; junction bases unmatched: 0. The CDR3 contains 13 residues. In nucleotides, the CDR3 is TGCAGCGTTGGACTAGCGGGGTACAATGAGCAGTTCTTC. Translated, it gives CSVGLAGYNEQFF.

The chain joins TRBV30 to TRBJ2-3; TRBD2 aligns across 12 bases. The germline V gene has CDR1 GTSNPN and CDR2 SVGIG (reference sequence). V shed 5 bases, J shed 6 bases, and the junction held 6 bases outside the gene matches. This CDR3 contains 14 residues. CDR3 sequence: CAWRLAGVLDTQYF. In DNA form, the CDR3 reads TGTGCCTGGCGACTAGCGGGGGTGCTTGATACGCAGTATTTT.

The chain has TRBV4-1 and TRBJ1-2; D is possibly TRBD1 (6 bases). CDR1 MGHRA and CDR2 YSYEKL come from the germline V gene. CDR3 length equals 14 residues. Trimming removed 3 bases from V and 4 bases from J, with 12 bases in between. The CDR3 reads CASSQSTGGYGYTF. The CDR3 nucleotides read TGCGCCAGCAGCCAGTCGACAGGCGGCTATGGCTACACCTTC.

This clone was seen a handful of times. This chain connects TRBV7-2 to TRBJ2-5; the D gene could be TRBD1 or TRBD2 (7 bases each). Between the trimmed V and J ends, which lost 3 bases and 4 bases, there was a span of 15 bases. The CDR3 is made up of 15 amino acids. The germline V gene has CDR1 SGHTA and CDR2 FQGNSA. The CDR3 nucleotides are TGTGCCAGCAGCTTCCAGGGGGGGCCGGGAGAGACCCAGTACTTC. This gives the protein CASSFQGGPGETQYF.

This clone has a count of ten or more. The chain joins TRBV7-3 to TRBJ2-2; either TRBD1 or TRBD2 may fit D (5 bases each). Germline V gene sequence: CDR1 SGHTA, CDR2 FQGTGA. The V end was cut by 5 bases, the J end by 8 bases, with 15 bases between. This CDR3 has 14 residues. The CDR3 DNA reads as TGTGCCAGCAGCCCCCAGTACGGGGCAGGGGAGCTGTTTTTT. As protein: CASSPQYGAGELFF.

The V gene is TRBV5-6, the J gene TRBJ2-6; 7 nucleotides align to TRBD1. The CDR3 covers 17 residues. Germline trimming cut 4 bases from V and 2 bases from J; bases unmatched to any gene: 9. Per the germline V gene, CDR1 is SGHDT and CDR2 is YYEEEE. This chain's CDR3 is CASSLIPQGAGANVLTF. In DNA, the CDR3 is TGTGCCAGCAGCCTGATTCCTCAGGGGGCTGGGGCCAACGTCCTGACTTTC. Drawing the rest from reference TRBV5-6 and TRBJ2-6, the complete variable domain is DAGVTQSPTHLIKTRGQQVTLRCSPKSGHDTVSWYQQALGQGPQFIFQYYEEEERQRGNFPDRFSGHQFPNYSSELNVNALLLGDSALYLCASSLIPQGAGANVLTFGAGSRLTVL.

The genes are TRBV29-1 and TRBJ2-7; TRBD2 might be the D (6 bases). The CDR3 is made up of 13 amino acids. Germline V gene sequence: CDR1 SQVTM, CDR2 ANQGSEA. Between the trimmed V and J ends, which lost 7 bases and 3 bases, there was a span of 16 bases. The CDR3 here is CSAEGAGSYEQYF. CDR3 bases: TGCAGCGCGGAGGGTGCAGGGAGCTACGAGCAGTACTTC.

CDR3 coding DNA: TGCGCCAGCAGCTTGTATTTTGGTGGGAGCAACTATGGCTACACCTTC. Translated, it gives CASSLYFGGSNYGYTF. The chain joins TRBV5-1 to TRBJ1-2; D not certain. The germline V gene has CDR1 SGHRS and CDR2 YFSETQ. The CDR3 spans 16 residues. Trimming pared 1 base from V and 2 bases from J, leaving 15 bases between.

This clone was observed a single time. The V call is TRBV5-6, the J call TRBJ1-1, with D possibly TRBD1 on 5 matching bases. This CDR3 is built from 12 residues. The germline V gene has CDR1 SGHDT and CDR2 YYEEEE. The V gene lost 4 bases and the J gene lost 11 bases, with 15 bases spanning the gap. The CDR3 region has the DNA TGTGCCAGCAGCCGCGGGTGGGGCCGGGCTTTCTTT. Amino acid sequence: CASSRGWGRAFF.

The V gene is TRBV7-2, the J gene TRBJ2-5; D is ambiguous. CDR1 and CDR2 from the germline V gene are SGHTA and FQGNSA. The CDR3 loop spans 13 amino acids. The ends were cut back, 6 bases at V and 1 base at J, with 9 bases in the middle. The CDR3: CASRSTVQETQYF. The CDR3 region has the DNA TGTGCCAGCAGATCAACAGTCCAAGAGACCCAGTACTTC.

This rearrangement joins TRBV5-1 to TRBJ2-4; TRBD1 might be the D (6 bases). Germline loops: CDR1 SGHRS, CDR2 YFSETQ. The ends were cut back, 3 bases at V and 7 bases at J, with 14 bases in the middle. The CDR3 totals 14 residues. CDR3 loop: CASSSRGSGNIQYF. DNA of the CDR3: TGCGCCAGCAGCTCCAGGGGTTCGGGTAACATTCAGTACTTC.

This chain connects TRBV2 to TRBJ1-2, with D hard to call. With 1 base removed from V and 1 base from J, the gap between germline ends came to 7 bases. Germline V gene lookup returns CDR1 SNHLY and CDR2 FYNNEI. This CDR3 comprises 14 residues. CDR3 in DNA: TGTGCCAGCAGTGAAGAGGTGGTTAACTATGGCTACACCTTC. Its protein product is CASSEEVVNYGYTF.

The gene calls are TRBV2 and TRBJ2-1; 7 bases are a match to TRBD2. CDR3 length: 14 residues. The V and J ends lost 8 bases and 5 bases, in that order; junction bases with no gene match: 9. CDR1 is SNHLY and CDR2 is FYNNEI in the germline V gene. The CDR3 protein is CASGALAENNEQFF. CDR3 nucleotide sequence: TGTGCCAGCGGCGCTCTAGCGGAAAACAATGAGCAGTTCTTC. The full variable domain, with the rest looked up from reference TRBV2 and TRBJ2-1, is EPEVTQTPSHQVTQMGQEVILRCVPISNHLYFYWYRQILGQKVEFLVSFYNNEISEKSEIFDDQFSVERPDGSNFTLKIRSTKLEDSAMYFCASGALAENNEQFFGPGTRLTVL.

The chain recombines TRBV6-6 with TRBJ1-6; maybe TRBD1 (5 bases). The CDR3 is 15 residues long. Germline V CDR1 and CDR2: MNHNY, SVGAGI (reference sequence). V shed 0 bases and J shed 9 bases, with 12 bases lying between them. CDR3 nucleotides: TGTGCCAGCAGTTACTCGCCGCAGGGAGGTTCACCCCTCCACTTT. This sequence encodes CASSYSPQGGSPLHF.

CDR3 DNA: TGTGCCAGCAGCTGGCACCGGGACGCAGAGACCCAGTACTTC. This translates into CASSWHRDAETQYF. The V call is TRBV5-4, the J call TRBJ2-5, with D tentatively TRBD1 or TRBD2 (5 bases each). Germline CDR1 and CDR2: SGHNT and YYREEE (reference sequence). CDR3 size: 14 residues. Trimming removed 3 bases from V and 4 bases from J, with 13 bases in between.

The chain combines TRBV4-2 with TRBJ2-5; TRBD2 matches at 9 bases. Trimming took 3 bases from V and 6 from J; bases not matched to a gene: 11. The CDR3 length is 16 residues. Germline V gives CDR1 LGHNA, CDR2 YNFKEQ. For the CDR3, the DNA is TGTGCCAGCAGCCAGGGAATGGCGGGGGGGCCTCAGACCCAGTACTTC. This translates into CASSQGMAGGPQTQYF.